This T cell receptor beta chain originates from a study of blood T cell repertoires in COVID-19. The wider study: Specimens from acute and convalescent COVID-19 originated in the United States, Italy and Spain. T cells, B-cell-depleted T cells, or PBMCs supplied cDNA or gDNA.

Authors' methods: Reference gene primer amplification gave nucleated cell count estimates. Profiled with immunoSEQ multiplex PCR; TCRdb holds only in-frame clones, not every one. V, J and clone size are those of that table, while D and trimming were read from the DNA. This sample carries over 130,000 clones, around 88% of them seen once, and the ten largest clones take roughly 28%. V shed 4 bases and J shed 0 bases, with 11 bases lying between them. The CDR3 is 14 residues long. Germline V gives CDR1 SGHDT, CDR2 YYEEEE. Sequenced input: peripheral blood. The genes are TRBV5-6 and TRBJ2-7, with D perhaps matching TRBD1 (6 bases). The TCR was taken from a human donor in a cohort sampled during active COVID-19. Here the CDR3 DNA reads TGTGCCAGCAGCCAGACAGGAACCTCCTACGAGCAGTACTTC. This encodes CASSQTGTSYEQYF.